The 17 T cell receptor beta chains listed next were all sequenced from one sample in a study of T-cell reconstitution after alpha-beta-depleted transplantation in children. TCRbeta library preparation incorporated unique molecular identifiers. Via MiXCR, TCRdb re-called the PCR reads, giving one row per CDR3 protein. Of some 840,000 distinct CDR3 sequences listed, 16% are singletons. Specimen: PBMCs, mostly from graft donor cells, collected 360 days after TCRalphabeta/CD19-depleted stem cell transplant. These receptors all come from a male patient aged 10-17 years who had a stem cell transplant for acute lymphoblastic leukemia, so the T cells may come from the graft donor.

J is TRBJ2-1 and V is TRBV2; 7 nucleotides agree with TRBD1. This CDR3 has 18 residues. CDR1 SNHLY and CDR2 FYNNEI come from the germline V gene. Losses at the gene ends were 6 bases for V and 1 base for J; bases not matched to a gene: 15. In DNA, the CDR3 is TGTGCCAGCAGGAGGACAGGTTGGGTCCTAAATTCCTACAATGAGCAGTTCTTC. It is translated as CASRRTGWVLNSYNEQFF.

This clonotype has more than one count but fewer than ten. V and J are TRBV19 and TRBJ2-1, with D possibly matching TRBD1 (6 bases). Germline V lookup: CDR1 LNHDA, CDR2 SQIVND (reference sequence). The CDR3 has 18 residues. V was clipped by 5 bases and J by 0 bases, with 20 bases between them. The CDR3 DNA follows: TGTGCCAGTAGTGGCGGCAGGGGTAGCCCGGGCTCCTACAATGAGCAGTTCTTC. Translation gives CASSGGRGSPGSYNEQFF.

The V gene is TRBV10-3, the J gene TRBJ2-7; 9 positions agree with TRBD1. Trimming took 8 bases from V and 3 from J; bases not matched to a gene: 8. This CDR3 has 14 residues. Germline loops: CDR1 ENHRY, CDR2 SYGVKD. The CDR3 sequence is CAILRTGDRYEQYF. The CDR3 DNA reads TGTGCCATCCTCCGGACAGGGGACCGCTACGAGCAGTACTTC.

The genes are TRBV15 and TRBJ2-5; D is possibly TRBD2 (7 bases). Germline CDR1 LNHNV, CDR2 YYDKDF (reference sequence). V shed 0 bases and J shed 5 bases, with 19 bases lying between them. The CDR3 runs to 17 residues. The CDR3 coding sequence is TGTGCCACCAGCAGAGATCTAGGTGGGGGGGCGTGGGAGACCCAGTACTTC. This sequence encodes CATSRDLGGGAWETQYF.

This clonotype was picked up a small number of times. The chain employs TRBV5-1 and TRBJ1-1, with 12 bases lining up with TRBD1. J gave up 7 bases and V 0 bases, and 7 bases lay outside the gene matches. The CDR3 contains 16 residues. The V gene's germline CDR1 is SGHRS and CDR2 YFSETQ. DNA of the CDR3: TGCGCCAGCAGCTTGGGGGGGACAGGGGGCGCGAATGAAGCTTTCTTT. Translation gives CASSLGGTGGANEAFF. The full variable domain, in which reference TRBV5-1 and TRBJ1-1 provide the parts outside the CDR3, is KAGVTQTPRYLIKTRGQQVTLSCSPISGHRSVSWYQQTPGQGLQFLFEYFSETQRNKGNFPGRFSGRQFSNSRSEMNVSTLELGDSALYLCASSLGGTGGANEAFFGQGTRLTVV.

The chain links TRBV20-1 to TRBJ2-1; D uncertain. CDR1 DFQATT and CDR2 SNEGSKA come from the germline V gene (reference sequence). This CDR3 comprises 10 residues. V lost 6 bases and J 10 bases, leaving 10 bases between the germline ends. CDR3 region: CSAGLLEQFF. Here the CDR3 DNA reads TGCAGTGCAGGCCTCCTCGAGCAGTTCTTC.

V is TRBV10-3 and J is TRBJ2-7; unclear D gene. This CDR3 contains 12 residues. The germline V gene has CDR1 ENHRY and CDR2 SYGVKD. V was pared by 4 bases and J by 3 bases, with 7 bases between. The CDR3 nucleotides are TGTGCCATCAGTGCCGAACACTACGAGCAGTACTTC. Translated: CAISAEHYEQYF.

V and J are TRBV16 and TRBJ1-1; the D is unclear. The germline V gene encodes CDR1 KGHSY and CDR2 FQNENV. V dropped 1 base and J dropped 4 bases, with 10 bases sitting between them. There are 14 residues in the CDR3. The DNA for the CDR3 is TGTGCCAGCAGCCAATGGGGAGTCGGCACTGAAGCTTTCTTT. Residues: CASSQWGVGTEAFF.

The genes are TRBV28 and TRBJ1-1, with 7 bases identical to TRBD1. Germline loops: CDR1 MDHEN, CDR2 SYDVKM. The CDR3 sequence is 15 residues long. The ends lost 7 bases at V and 4 bases at J; junction bases unmatched: 12. The CDR3 protein is CASIQGPRGGTEAFF. In nucleotides, the CDR3 is TGTGCCAGCATCCAAGGTCCCAGGGGGGGCACTGAAGCTTTCTTT.

The CDR3 region has the DNA TGCGCCAGCAGCCAAGGGCTCCCGGGGATAGTCAATACCTACGAGCAGTACTTC. Its protein product is CASSQGLPGIVNTYEQYF. The chain combines TRBV4-1 with TRBJ2-7, with D tentatively TRBD2 (5 bases). The V end was cut by 1 base, the J end by 2 bases, with 21 bases between. CDR3 length equals 18 residues. Germline lookup yields CDR1 MGHRA and CDR2 YSYEKL.

This clonotype was counted between two and nine times. This chain connects TRBV11-2 to TRBJ2-7, with 8 bases fitting TRBD1. V lost 7 bases to trimming and J lost 5 bases; unmatched junction nucleotides: 25. Germline V CDR1 and CDR2: SGHAT, FQNNGV. The CDR3 has 19 amino acids. CDR3 bases: TGTGCCAGCAACTCTAATCAGGGGGCTCTCGGCAGAGGTTCTAACGAGCAGTACTTC. Its protein is CASNSNQGALGRGSNEQYF.

This clonotype was counted ten times or more. The J gene is TRBJ1-1, the V gene TRBV5-1; no clear D. Germline assignment: CDR1 SGHRS and CDR2 YFSETQ. The CDR3 is 15 residues long. V lost 0 bases, J lost 1 base, and 10 bases lay in between. The CDR3 is CASSLGPHPNTEAFF. For the CDR3, the DNA is TGCGCCAGCAGCTTGGGGCCGCACCCGAACACTGAAGCTTTCTTT. Drawing the rest from reference TRBV5-1 and TRBJ1-1, the complete variable domain is KAGVTQTPRYLIKTRGQQVTLSCSPISGHRSVSWYQQTPGQGLQFLFEYFSETQRNKGNFPGRFSGRQFSNSRSEMNVSTLELGDSALYLCASSLGPHPNTEAFFGQGTRLTVV.

V gene TRBV9 combines with J gene TRBJ2-1, with TRBD2 matching 10 bases. The CDR3 has 13 amino acids. The germline V gene has CDR1 SGDLS and CDR2 YYNGEE. With 3 bases clipped from V and 9 bases from J, the junction kept 3 bases outside the gene matches. In DNA, the CDR3 is TGTGCCAGCAGCGGTTCTAGCGGGAGTGAGCAGTTCTTC. Amino acid sequence: CASSGSSGSEQFF.

This chain connects TRBV3-1 to TRBJ2-3; TRBD2 agrees at 10 bases. Germline assignment: CDR1 LGHDT and CDR2 YNNKEL (reference sequence). V dropped 0 bases and J dropped 2; count of bases not matched to a gene: 8. The CDR3 runs 18 residues. The CDR3 loop is CASSQEKLAGVYTDTQYF. CDR3 in DNA: TGTGCCAGCAGCCAAGAAAAGCTAGCGGGAGTATACACAGATACGCAGTATTTT.

This clonotype was observed many times. The chain has TRBV4-2 and TRBJ2-1; TRBD2 matches 10 bases. This CDR3 contains 16 residues. The V gene's germline CDR1 is LGHNA and CDR2 YNFKEQ. The V gene end was trimmed by 3 bases and the J gene end by 2 bases; junction bases not matched to a gene: 4. The CDR3 region is CASSQEAGGPYNEQFF. The CDR3 DNA reads as TGTGCCAGCAGCCAGGAAGCGGGAGGGCCCTACAATGAGCAGTTCTTC.

This clonotype was detected a few times. The CDR3 protein is CASSQFYRAANTGELFF. The CDR3 DNA is TGCGCCAGCAGCCAGTTTTACAGGGCCGCGAACACCGGGGAGCTGTTTTTT. The rearrangement joins TRBV4-1 to TRBJ2-2; D might be TRBD1 (6 bases). The CDR3 consists of 17 residues. V dropped 3 bases and J dropped 0 bases, with 14 bases sitting between them. The V gene's germline CDR1 is MGHRA and CDR2 YSYEKL.

This clonotype was seen more than once but under ten times. The V call is TRBV7-9, the J call TRBJ2-4; TRBD2 matches at 11 bases. Per germline, CDR1 SEHNR and CDR2 FQNEAQ (reference sequence). The V gene end was trimmed by 5 bases and the J gene end by 9 bases; junction bases not matched to a gene: 12. This CDR3 comprises 16 residues. The CDR3 region is CASSISASGRRGIQYF. The CDR3 bases are TGTGCCAGCAGCATATCTGCTAGCGGGAGGAGGGGCATTCAGTACTTC.